The T cell receptor beta chain described here comes from a study of CD8+CD57+ T cells in acquired aplastic anemia. Looking at the study overall: Quantities of DNA derived from sorted CD4+ and CD8+ cells averaged around 3 ug. Study-wide results and caveats: Approximately 27 CD8+ CDR3 sequences occurred in both the patients and the controls.

V lost 6 bases to trimming and J lost 8 bases, with 10 bases between them. CDR1 SGHVS and CDR2 FNYEAQ come from the germline V gene. The CDR3 totals 12 residues. The TCR beta profiling, which covered VDJ combination and CDR3 sequence, was carried out using genomic DNA as the template. TCRdb passed the reads through MiXCR, listing each CDR3 protein once. Here the sample spans 120,000 or so distinct CDR3 sequences, over 55% being singletons. This clonotype has at least ten counts. The antigen is not known. Sequencing was done on patients that had shown CD8+CD57+ cell expansion by flow cytometry. A severe acquired aplastic anemia diagnosis applied to all patients. At blood sampling, none of the patients had yet received therapy.

The chain couples TRBV7-6 to TRBJ2-2; D is undetermined. The sample taken for sequencing was sorted CD4+, CD8+, or CD8+CD57+ T cells (not recorded which) from PBMCs. This receptor was obtained from a human donor with aplastic anemia. The DNA of the CDR3 is TGTGCCAGCAGGGCAGTCTCGGGGGAGCTGTTTTTT. As protein: CASRAVSGELFF.